This is a list of T cell receptor beta chains from one sample in a study of shared clonotypes between healthy human individuals. Repertoires were generated with immunoSEQ multiplex PCR, while TCRdb's copy carries only in-frame clones and drops some. Among millions of clones, approximately 95% were seen once, and the ten largest hold 0.9% to 1.3%. Sequencing was carried out using naive CD8+ T cells sorted from blood. The receptor set was obtained from a man between 18 and 35 years old in good health. The CDR3 runs from the conserved cysteine through the conserved F or W.

TRBV7-9	TRBJ2-3	CASSLPGGTSTDTQYF
TRBV10-2	TRBJ1-1	CASRSGTGGKAFF
TRBV19	TRBJ1-2	CASSTWTAGYTF
TRBV9	TRBJ2-1	CASSELAGVDEQFF
TRBV5-6	TRBJ2-7	CASSLVRESHEQYF
TRBV28	TRBJ1-4	CASNQIEGINEKLFF
TRBV6-1	TRBJ2-7	CASSDMGYEQYF
TRBV6-1	TRBJ2-1	CASSVLGEQFF
TRBV6-6	TRBJ2-7	CASSFLSESYEQYF
TRBV2	TRBJ2-5	CASSERETQYF
TRBV7-6	TRBJ1-5	CASRRDSNQPQHF
TRBV11-2	TRBJ2-1	CASSPPRAGGHYNEQFF
TRBV27	TRBJ1-1	CASSLSGSNTEAFF
TRBV20-1	TRBJ2-7	CSARLGDEQYF
TRBV6-1	TRBJ1-4	CASSERYSPEKLFF
TRBV18	TRBJ2-7	CASSQSYSSYEQYF
TRBV7-9	TRBJ2-7	CASTGDWSSYEQYF
TRBV19	TRBJ2-7	CASSMGLAGGYEQYF
TRBV7-2	TRBJ2-7	CASSAAGHYYEQYF
TRBV9	TRBJ1-2	CASGTGVGYTF
TRBV15	TRBJ2-5	CATSRDQWTLQETQYF
TRBV28	TRBJ2-7	CASSPLQGTPYEQYF
TRBV19	TRBJ1-1	CASSIEGEGLNTEAFF
TRBV2	TRBJ1-2	CASSQLYNYGYTF
TRBV27	TRBJ1-1	CASSLWAGGADTEAFF
TRBV5-1	TRBJ2-7	CATPRAGSSSVVGEQYF